This T cell receptor beta chain was recovered during a study of OX40 agonist ivuxolimab in advanced cancers. Across the whole study: The patients' treatment was ivuxolimab, an agonistic anti-OX40 (CD134) antibody. At doses from 0.01 to 10 mg/kg, patients were given intravenous ivuxolimab every 2 weeks. One patient with hepatocellular carcinoma and two with cutaneous melanoma, three in all, had partial responses. Those treated in dose escalation had hepatocellular carcinoma, melanoma, renal cell cancer or head and neck cancer.

The V end lost 8 bases, the J end lost 1 base, and 13 bases lay between the germline ends. In germline, CDR1 is SGHTA, CDR2 FQGTGA. The CDR3 loop spans 14 amino acids. Measured with immunoSEQ multiplex PCR; TCRdb has only the in-frame clones, and not every one. The sample records about 86,000 clones, 70% to 90% being singletons. V and J are TRBV7-3 and TRBJ2-3, with D hard to call. This receptor was taken from an adult with an advanced solid tumor such as melanoma, head and neck, liver or kidney cancer. Here the sequenced sample was CD4+ or CD8+ T cells sorted from blood, taken in a trial of the OX40 agonist ivuxolimab. CDR3 loop: CASYKESCTDTQYF. The CDR3 region has the DNA TGTGCCAGCTATAAAGAGTCTTGCACAGATACGCAGTATTTT.